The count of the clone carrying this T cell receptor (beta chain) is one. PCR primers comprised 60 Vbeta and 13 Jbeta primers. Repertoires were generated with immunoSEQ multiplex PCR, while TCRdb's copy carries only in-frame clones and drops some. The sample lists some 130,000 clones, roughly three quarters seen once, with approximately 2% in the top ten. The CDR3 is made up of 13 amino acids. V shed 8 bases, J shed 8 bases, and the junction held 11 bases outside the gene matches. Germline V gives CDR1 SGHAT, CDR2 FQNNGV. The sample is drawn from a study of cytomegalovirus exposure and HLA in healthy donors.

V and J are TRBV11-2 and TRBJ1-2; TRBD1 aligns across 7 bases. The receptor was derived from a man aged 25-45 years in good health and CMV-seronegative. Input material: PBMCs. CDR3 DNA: TGTGCCAGCTGGGACAGTGCAGTGTGGGGCTACACCTTC. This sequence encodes CASWDSAVWGYTF.